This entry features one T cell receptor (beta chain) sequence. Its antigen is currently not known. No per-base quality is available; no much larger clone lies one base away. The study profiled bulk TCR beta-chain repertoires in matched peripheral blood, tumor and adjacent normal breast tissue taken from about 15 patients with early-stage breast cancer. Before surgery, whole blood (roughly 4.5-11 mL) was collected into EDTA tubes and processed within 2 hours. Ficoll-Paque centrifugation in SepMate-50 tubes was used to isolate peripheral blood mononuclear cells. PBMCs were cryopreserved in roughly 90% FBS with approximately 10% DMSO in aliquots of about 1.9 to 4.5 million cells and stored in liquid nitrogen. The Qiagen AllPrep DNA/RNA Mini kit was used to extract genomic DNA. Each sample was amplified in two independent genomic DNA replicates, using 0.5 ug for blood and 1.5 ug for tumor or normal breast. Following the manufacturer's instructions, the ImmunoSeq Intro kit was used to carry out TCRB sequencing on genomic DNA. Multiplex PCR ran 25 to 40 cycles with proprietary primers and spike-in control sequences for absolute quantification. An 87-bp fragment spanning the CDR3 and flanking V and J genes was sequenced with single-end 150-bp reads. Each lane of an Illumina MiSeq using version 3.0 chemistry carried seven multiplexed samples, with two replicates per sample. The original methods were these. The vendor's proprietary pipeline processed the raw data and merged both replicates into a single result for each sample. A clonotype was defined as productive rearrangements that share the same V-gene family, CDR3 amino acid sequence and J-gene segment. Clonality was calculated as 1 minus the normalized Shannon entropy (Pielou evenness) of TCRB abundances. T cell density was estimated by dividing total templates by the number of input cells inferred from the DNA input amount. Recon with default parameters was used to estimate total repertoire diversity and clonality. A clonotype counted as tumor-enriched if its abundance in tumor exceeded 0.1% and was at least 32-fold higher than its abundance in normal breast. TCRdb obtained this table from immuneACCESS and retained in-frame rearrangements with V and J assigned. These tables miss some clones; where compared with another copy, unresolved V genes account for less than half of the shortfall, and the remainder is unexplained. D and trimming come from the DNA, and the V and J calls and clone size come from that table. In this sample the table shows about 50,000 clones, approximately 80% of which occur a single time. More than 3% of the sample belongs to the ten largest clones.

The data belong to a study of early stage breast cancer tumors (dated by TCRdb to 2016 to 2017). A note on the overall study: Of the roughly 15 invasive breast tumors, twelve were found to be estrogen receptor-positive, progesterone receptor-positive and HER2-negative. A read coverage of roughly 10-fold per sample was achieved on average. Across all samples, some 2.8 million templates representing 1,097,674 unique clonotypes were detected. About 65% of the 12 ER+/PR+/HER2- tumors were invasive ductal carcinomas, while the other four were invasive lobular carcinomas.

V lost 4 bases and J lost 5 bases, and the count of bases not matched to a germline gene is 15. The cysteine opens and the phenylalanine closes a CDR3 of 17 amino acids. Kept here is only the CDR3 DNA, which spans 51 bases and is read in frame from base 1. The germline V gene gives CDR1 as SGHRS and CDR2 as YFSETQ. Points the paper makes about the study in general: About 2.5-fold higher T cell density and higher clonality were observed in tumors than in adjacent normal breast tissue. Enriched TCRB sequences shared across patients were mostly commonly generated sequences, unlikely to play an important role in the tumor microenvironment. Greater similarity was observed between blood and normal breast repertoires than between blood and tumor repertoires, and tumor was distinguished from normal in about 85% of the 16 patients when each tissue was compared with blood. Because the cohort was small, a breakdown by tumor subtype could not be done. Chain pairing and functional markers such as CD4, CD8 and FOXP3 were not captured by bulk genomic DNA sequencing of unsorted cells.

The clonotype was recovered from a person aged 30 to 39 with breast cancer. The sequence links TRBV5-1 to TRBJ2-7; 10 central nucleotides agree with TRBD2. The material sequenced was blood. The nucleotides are TGCGCCAGCAGCCCTGGACAGGGAGGCCTAGCGGGAGACGAGCAGTACTTC. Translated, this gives CASSPGQGGLAGDEQYF. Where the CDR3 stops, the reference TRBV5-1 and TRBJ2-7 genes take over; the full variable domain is KAGVTQTPRYLIKTRGQQVTLSCSPISGHRSVSWYQQTPGQGLQFLFEYFSETQRNKGNFPGRFSGRQFSNSRSEMNVSTLELGDSALYLCASSPGQGGLAGDEQYFGPGTRLTVT.